These 31 T cell receptor beta chains share one sample of origin, sequenced in a study of post-analysis software for immune sequencing data. Broader study findings: There were five TRBV segments more frequent in patients than controls, and TRBV5-6, TRBV5-1 and TRBV20-1 were among them.

Unique molecular identifiers were built into the TCR beta cDNA libraries. Each CDR3 protein is one row after TCRdb ran MiXCR on the PCR reads. The table lists some 800,000 distinct CDR3 sequences, roughly 46% of them singletons. No cognate antigen is known for these TCRs. The source material was blood. The receptors derive from a girl aged 10-17 years with multiple sclerosis.

This clonotype has only a few counts. CDR3 DNA sequence: TGTGCCAGCAGCTTATCGTCAGGGTTGTTCGCAGAGACCCAGTACTTC. Protein product: CASSLSSGLFAETQYF. This sequence joins TRBV7-9 and TRBJ2-5; D possibly corresponds to TRBD1 (5 bases). Trimming removed 2 bases at V and 4 bases at J, with 17 bases between. Germline-derived CDR1 and CDR2 are SEHNR and FQNEAQ (reference sequence). The CDR3 totals 16 residues.

The chain combines TRBV5-1 with TRBJ1-1; no clear D. Germline CDR1 reads SGHRS; CDR2 reads YFSETQ. There are 15 residues in the CDR3. Deletions cut 0 bases from V and 1 base from J, with 10 bases between. DNA for the CDR3: TGCGCCAGCAGCTTGGTCTCCAGCGCGAACACTGAAGCTTTCTTT. Its protein product is CASSLVSSANTEAFF.

The gene calls are TRBV7-9 and TRBJ1-5; TRBD1 aligns across 8 bases. CDR1 SEHNR and CDR2 FQNEAQ come from the germline V gene (reference sequence). CDR3 length: 15 residues. Trimming at V came to 5 bases and at J to 7 bases, leaving 10 bases not matched to a gene. The CDR3 is CASSDGQGMGQPQHF. The CDR3 DNA follows: TGTGCCAGCAGCGACGGACAGGGAATGGGCCAGCCCCAGCATTTT.

The sample holds a few counts of this clonotype. The chain is built from TRBV29-1 and TRBJ2-1; 7 bases match TRBD1. The J call may be in error: the DNA end matches TRBJ2-7 better. CDR3 length: 16 residues. Germline CDR1 is SQVTM and CDR2 is ANQGSEA. CDR3 sequence reads: CSVEHGTVSSYNEQYF. In DNA form, the CDR3 reads TGCAGCGTTGAACACGGGACAGTAAGCTCCTACAATGAGCAGTACTTC.

This clonotype was detected only a few times. The gene calls are TRBV7-9 and TRBJ2-7; D possibly corresponds to TRBD2 (6 bases). Trimming took 2 bases from V and 6 from J, leaving 14 bases between them. The CDR3 contains 14 residues. Germline lookup yields CDR1 SEHNR and CDR2 FQNEAQ (reference sequence). CDR3 DNA sequence: TGTGCCAGCAGCTTAAGGCGGGACGGAAGCGAGCAGTACTTC. Protein: CASSLRRDGSEQYF.

The gene calls are TRBV7-8 and TRBJ1-4; D uncertain. This CDR3 comprises 16 residues. Germline V gene data show CDR1 as SGHVS and CDR2 as FQNEAQ. With 5 bases removed from V and 5 bases from J, the gap between germline ends came to 18 bases. CDR3 sequence: CASSHLGGPGNEKLFF. The CDR3 coding sequence is TGTGCCAGCAGCCATCTCGGAGGGCCTGGGAATGAAAAACTGTTTTTT.

Note on this clonotype: At one boundary the junction diverges from the germline segment, which might be a read error. The CDR3 nucleotides read TGTGCTAGCAGCTTGGGTAGCGGACTCCAAGAGACCCAGTACTTC. Its protein is CASSLGSGLQETQYF. The chain recombines TRBV7-7 with TRBJ2-5, with a weak D call TRBD2 (6 bases). This CDR3 comprises 15 residues. Germline V lookup: CDR1 SSHAT, CDR2 FNYEAQ (reference sequence).

Only a few counts were recorded for this clonotype. The chain links TRBV20-1 to TRBJ1-1; 8 bases are shared with TRBD1. This CDR3 has 14 amino acids. With 1 base clipped from V and 3 bases from J, the junction kept 4 bases outside the gene matches. In germline, CDR1 is DFQATT, CDR2 SNEGSKA (reference sequence). This CDR3 reads CSARGGQAYTEAFF. For the CDR3, the DNA is TGCAGTGCTAGAGGGGGACAGGCATACACTGAAGCTTTCTTT.

The genes are TRBV7-2 and TRBJ1-4; TRBD1 might be the D (6 bases). Per germline, CDR1 SGHTA and CDR2 FQGNSA. This CDR3 has 17 residues. Trimming removed 5 bases at V and 7 bases at J, with 23 bases between. The CDR3 protein is CASSLGDTGPGGEKLFF. The CDR3, as DNA: TGTGCCAGCAGCCTTGGGGACACGGGGCCCGGCGGTGAAAAACTGTTTTTT. Drawing the rest from reference TRBV7-2 and TRBJ1-4, the complete variable domain is GAGVSQSPSNKVTEKGKDVELRCDPISGHTALYWYRQSLGQGLEFLIYFQGNSAPDKSGLPSDRFSAERTGGSVSTLTIQRTQQEDSAVYLCASSLGDTGPGGEKLFFGSGTQLSVL.

This clonotype was counted only a few times. The gene calls are TRBV6-2 or TRBV6-3 and TRBJ2-7; 14 bases line up with TRBD2. V dropped 2 bases and J dropped 3; count of bases not matched to a gene: 12. Germline CDR1 reads MNHEY; CDR2 reads SVGEGT. The CDR3 length is 19 residues. The CDR3 reads CASSYLRGTSGSGIYEQYF. CDR3 nucleotide sequence: TGTGCCAGCAGTTACCTCCGGGGGACTAGCGGGAGCGGTATCTACGAGCAGTACTTC.

The genes are TRBV9 and TRBJ2-5; the match to TRBD1 covers 7 bases. Near its end, the DNA agrees better with TRBJ2-7, so the J call may be wrong. The CDR3 is 15 residues long. Germline CDR1 reads SGDLS; CDR2 reads YYNGEE. The CDR3 here is CASSPRQGWTYEQYF. Here the CDR3 DNA reads TGTGCCAGCAGCCCCCGACAGGGATGGACCTACGAGCAGTACTTC.

The chain links TRBV6-1 to TRBJ2-1; the match to TRBD2 covers 13 bases. The V gene end was trimmed by 6 bases and the J gene end by 6 bases; junction bases not matched to a gene: 8. CDR3 length equals 16 residues. CDR1 is MNHNS, CDR2 SASEGT, per germline. DNA for the CDR3: TGTGCCAGCAGGAATCCGGGACTAGCGGGAACCAATGAGCAGTTCTTC. As protein: CASRNPGLAGTNEQFF.

Worth noting for this clonotype: The junction departs from germline at one end; a sequencing error may be responsible. The rearrangement links TRBV6-1 to TRBJ1-1; D is ambiguous. The CDR3 totals 11 residues. Germline lookup yields CDR1 MNHNS and CDR2 SASEGT. The CDR3, as DNA: TGTGCCAGCAGAGAAGGCCTCCGAGCTTTCTTT. Encoded protein: CASREGLRAFF.

V gene TRBV15 combines with J gene TRBJ2-3, with TRBD2 identical over 7 bases. Trimming took 0 bases from V and 6 from J; bases not matched to a gene: 12. Germline values: CDR1 LNHNV, CDR2 YYDKDF (reference sequence). The CDR3 covers 17 residues. The CDR3 sequence is CATSRDQGTGGLDTQYF. The DNA of the CDR3 is TGTGCCACCAGCAGAGATCAAGGGACGGGGGGTTTGGATACGCAGTATTTT.

The chain has TRBV10-3 and TRBJ2-1; D uncertain. Looked up from germline, CDR1 is ENHRY and CDR2 is SYGVKD. This CDR3 is built from 13 residues. V was pared by 3 bases and J by 0 bases, with 3 bases between. The CDR3 nucleotides read TGTGCCATCAGTGACAGCTCCTACAATGAGCAGTTCTTC. This encodes CAISDSSYNEQFF.

The chain employs TRBV27 and TRBJ2-3, with TRBD2 matching over 12 bases. CDR1 MNHEY and CDR2 SMNVEV come from the germline V gene (reference sequence). V was pared by 6 bases and J by 7 bases, with 11 bases of the junction left unmatched. This CDR3 comprises 16 residues. The CDR3 here is CASSYPSSGGDHTQYF. The CDR3 DNA is TGTGCCAGCAGCTACCCCTCTAGCGGGGGGGACCATACGCAGTATTTT.

The V and J genes are TRBV27 and TRBJ2-7; no reliable D call. The germline V gene encodes CDR1 MNHEY and CDR2 SMNVEV (reference sequence). Between the trimmed V and J ends, which lost 5 bases and 6 bases, there was a span of 17 bases. This CDR3 has 14 amino acids. CDR3 loop: CASSPIPAAGEQYF. In DNA, the CDR3 is TGTGCCAGCAGTCCTATCCCGGCTGCCGGCGAGCAGTACTTC.

This clonotype was seen more than once but under ten times. V is TRBV28 and J is TRBJ2-7; 12 bases are shared with TRBD2. CDR1 is MDHEN, CDR2 SYDVKM, per germline. This CDR3 has 16 residues. The trim removed 5 bases at V and 4 bases at J, leaving 9 bases unmatched. This CDR3 is CASSPHPTSGSYEQYF. CDR3 bases: TGTGCCAGCAGTCCCCACCCGACTAGCGGGAGTTACGAGCAGTACTTC.

The chain is built from TRBV6-2 or TRBV6-3 and TRBJ2-1, with 7 bases aligning to TRBD2. Germline V gene sequence: CDR1 MNHEY, CDR2 SVGEGT. Unmatched junction bases numbered 15, after V lost 8 bases and J lost 8 bases. The CDR3 length is 15 residues. The CDR3 DNA is TGTGCCAGCGGGGCCCTCCGGGGAGGGTTCGATGAGCAGTTCTTC. Translated, it gives CASGALRGGFDEQFF.

The V gene is TRBV27, the J gene TRBJ2-7; D is possibly TRBD2 (6 bases). The germline V and J ends were trimmed by 2 bases and 3 bases, with 14 bases remaining between them. The CDR3 is 15 residues long. Germline CDR1 is MNHEY and CDR2 is SMNVEV (reference sequence). The CDR3 sequence is CASSLRRDGDYEQYF. CDR3 in DNA: TGTGCCAGCAGTTTAAGGCGGGACGGTGACTACGAGCAGTACTTC.

In DNA, the CDR3 is TGTGCCAGCAATGGGGGGAATGAGCAGTTCTTC. Amino acid sequence: CASNGGNEQFF. The V gene is TRBV2, the J gene TRBJ2-1, with D possibly matching TRBD2 (6 bases). The CDR3 spans 11 residues. Germline-derived CDR1 and CDR2 are SNHLY and FYNNEI. Deletions cut 7 bases from V and 7 bases from J, with 8 bases between.

The J gene is TRBJ2-1, the V gene TRBV11-2; D is perhaps TRBD1 (5 bases). The V end lost 3 bases, the J end lost 7 bases, and 7 bases lay between the germline ends. This CDR3 spans 12 amino acids. Per the germline V gene, CDR1 is SGHAT and CDR2 is FQNNGV. The CDR3 here is CASSFKGNEQFF. In DNA form, the CDR3 reads TGTGCCAGCAGCTTCAAGGGGAATGAGCAGTTCTTC.

The CDR3 is CASSPPPVAGITTDTQYF. The CDR3 DNA follows: TGTGCCAGCAGCCCCCCTCCCGTAGCGGGGATAACCACAGATACGCAGTATTTT. The chain recombines TRBV7-6 with TRBJ2-3, with 8 bases identical to TRBD2. Germline V gene sequence: CDR1 SGHVS, CDR2 FNYEAQ. V shed 5 bases and J 2 bases; nucleotides not matched to a gene: 15. The CDR3 sequence is 18 residues long. The full variable domain, with the rest looked up from reference TRBV7-6 and TRBJ2-3, is GAGVSQSPRYKVTKRGQDVALRCDPISGHVSLYWYRQALGQGPEFLTYFNYEAQQDKSGLPNDRFSAERPEGSISTLTIQRTEQRDSAMYRCASSPPPVAGITTDTQYFGPGTRLTVL.

This sequence joins TRBV2 and TRBJ1-4, with D hard to call. The CDR3 is 14 residues long. Germline CDR1 reads SNHLY; CDR2 reads FYNNEI. The V and J ends lost 10 bases and 4 bases respectively, with 16 bases between them. In nucleotides, the CDR3 is TGTGCCACAAAGGTGGAGCGGAATAATGAAAAACTGTTTTTT. The encoded protein is CATKVERNNEKLFF. The variable domain in full, with the rest retrieved from reference TRBV2 and TRBJ1-4, is EPEVTQTPSHQVTQMGQEVILRCVPISNHLYFYWYRQILGQKVEFLVSFYNNEISEKSEIFDDQFSVERPDGSNFTLKIRSTKLEDSAMYFCATKVERNNEKLFFGSGTQLSVL.

The J gene is TRBJ1-6, the V gene TRBV13, with no clear D. Per germline, CDR1 PRHDT and CDR2 FYEKMQ (reference sequence). The V end was cut by 0 bases, the J end by 10 bases, with 10 bases between. This CDR3 has 14 residues. For the CDR3, the DNA is TGTGCCAGCAGCTTAGGCCAGCCGGCCTCACCCCTCCACTTT. This sequence encodes CASSLGQPASPLHF.

This clonotype was seen more than once but under ten times. The chain recombines TRBV20-1 with TRBJ2-5, with D perhaps TRBD1 (5 bases). Germline V gene sequence: CDR1 DFQATT, CDR2 SNEGSKA (reference sequence). With 6 bases removed from V and 5 bases from J, the gap between germline ends came to 16 bases. The CDR3 totals 13 residues. Here the CDR3 DNA reads TGCAGTGCCGCCTGGGCAGGGATGGAGACCCAGTACTTC. This sequence encodes CSAAWAGMETQYF.

Of note for this clonotype: A read error may account for a junction end that differs from germline. The V and J genes are TRBV6-6 and TRBJ2-4, with a tentative D call TRBD1 (9 bases). The CDR3 spans 14 residues. CDR1 and CDR2 from the germline V gene are MNHNY and SVGAGI (reference sequence). As DNA, the CDR3 is TGTACCAGCATCGGGGGGGGACAGGGTCACATTCAGTACTTC. This translates into CTSIGGGQGHIQYF.

The chain links TRBV7-2 to TRBJ2-7; D gene unclear. CDR1 is SGHTA, CDR2 FQGNSA, per germline. Trimming took 4 bases from V and 4 from J, leaving 14 bases between them. The CDR3 covers 14 residues. The CDR3 region has the DNA TGTGCCAGCAGCTCAAGGAAAAATTTTTACGAGCAGTACTTC. It yields the protein CASSSRKNFYEQYF.

The CDR3 coding sequence is TGCGCCAGCAGCCACGTGGGACTAGTCGATGAGCAGTTCTTC. Protein sequence: CASSHVGLVDEQFF. The J gene is TRBJ2-1, the V gene TRBV4-3; 8 bases align to TRBD2. V gave up 3 bases and J gave up 8 bases; unmatched junction bases: 6. The germline V gene has CDR1 LGHNA and CDR2 YSLEER. The CDR3 is 14 residues long.

There are a few counts of this clonotype. The chain employs TRBV15 and TRBJ2-1; 11 bases are shared with TRBD2. Germline-derived CDR1 and CDR2 are LNHNV and YYDKDF (reference sequence). Trimming removed 5 bases from V and 3 bases from J; junction bases left unmatched: 15. This CDR3 comprises 19 residues. This CDR3 reads CATSVAGTSGGGLYNEQFF. CDR3 bases: TGTGCCACCAGCGTGGCTGGGACTAGCGGAGGGGGGCTCTACAATGAGCAGTTCTTC.

This chain connects TRBV6-4 to TRBJ1-5; maybe TRBD1 (6 bases). The germline V and J ends were trimmed by 6 bases and 6 bases, with 18 bases remaining between them. This CDR3 region has 15 residues. Germline CDR1 and CDR2: MRHNA and SNTAGT. The CDR3 region has the DNA TGTGCCAGCAGGCCCACAGGGAACGATGCTCAGCCCCAGCATTTT. Amino acid sequence: CASRPTGNDAQPQHF.